This T cell receptor (beta chain) appears in the sequencing data of a study of cytomegalovirus exposure and HLA in healthy donors. Of note for this clone: What it binds is not known.

Use of 60 Vbeta and 13 Jbeta primers characterized the PCR. Measured with immunoSEQ multiplex PCR; TCRdb has only the in-frame clones, and not every one. The table has 100,000 to 150,000 clones, around three quarters seen once. Per germline, CDR1 SGHNT and CDR2 YYREEE (reference sequence). Trimming pared 0 bases from V and 8 bases from J, leaving 8 bases between. This CDR3 is 12 amino acids long. Study-level points and caveats: There were several of the most significant clusters that appeared linked to common viral pathogens in a later analysis. Sequencing likely generated an artifact that appeared as a cluster of highly shared sequence variants. The majority of CMV-associated TCR beta chains were reported as apparently HLA-restricted in a later analysis. Per a later analysis, HLA-associated TCR beta chains showed more clonal expansion than other, equally common TCR beta chains.

The J gene is TRBJ1-1, the V gene TRBV5-4, with a possible D match to TRBD1 (5 bases). This receptor was obtained from a man aged 30 to 39 in good health and CMV-seronegative. Sequencing input: PBMCs. The CDR3 reads CASSLDRREAFF. For the CDR3, the DNA is TGTGCCAGCAGCTTGGACAGGAGAGAAGCTTTCTTT.